This record concerns one T cell receptor (beta chain) sequence. This table comes from immunoSEQ multiplex PCR, and its TCRdb copy is limited to in-frame clones, with some not included. The sample has over 60,000 clones; roughly 81% are singletons. The sample belongs to a study of blood T cell repertoires in COVID-19. Germline V lookup: CDR1 MDHEN, CDR2 SYDVKM. The CDR3 extends over 18 amino acids. The germline V and J ends were trimmed by 10 bases and 0 bases, with 22 bases remaining between them. This receptor was identified in a human donor in a cohort sampled during active COVID-19. The chain joins TRBV28 to TRBJ2-6, with D possibly TRBD1 on 6 matching bases. Sample: peripheral blood. CDR3 in amino acids: CATKETGISHSGANVLTF. The CDR3 bases are TGTGCCACAAAGGAGACAGGAATTAGCCACTCTGGGGCCAACGTCCTGACTTTC.